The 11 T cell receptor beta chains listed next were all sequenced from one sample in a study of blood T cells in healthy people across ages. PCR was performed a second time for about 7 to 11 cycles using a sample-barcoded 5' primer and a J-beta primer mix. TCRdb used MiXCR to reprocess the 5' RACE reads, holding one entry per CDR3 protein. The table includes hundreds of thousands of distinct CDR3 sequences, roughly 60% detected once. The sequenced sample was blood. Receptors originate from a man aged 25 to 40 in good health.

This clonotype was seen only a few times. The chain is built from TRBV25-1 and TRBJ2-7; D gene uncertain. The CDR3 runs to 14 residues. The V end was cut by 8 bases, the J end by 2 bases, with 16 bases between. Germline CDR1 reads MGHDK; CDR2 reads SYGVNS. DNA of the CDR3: TGTGCCAGCGCGGACGCAGCCGGCCCCTACGAGCAGTACTTC. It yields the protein CASADAAGPYEQYF.

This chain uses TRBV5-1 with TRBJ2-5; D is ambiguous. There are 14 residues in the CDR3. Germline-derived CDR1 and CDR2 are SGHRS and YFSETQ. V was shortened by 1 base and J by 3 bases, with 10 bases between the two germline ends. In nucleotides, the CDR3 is TGCGCCAGCAGCTTGAAGGGTCGGGAAGAGACCCAGTACTTC. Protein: CASSLKGREETQYF.

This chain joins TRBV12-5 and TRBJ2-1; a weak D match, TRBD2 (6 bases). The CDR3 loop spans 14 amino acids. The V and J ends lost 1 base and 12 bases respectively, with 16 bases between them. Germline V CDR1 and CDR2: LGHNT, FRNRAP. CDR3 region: CASGLGGLGSVQFF. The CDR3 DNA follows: TGTGCTAGTGGTTTGGGGGGACTTGGAAGCGTGCAGTTCTTC.

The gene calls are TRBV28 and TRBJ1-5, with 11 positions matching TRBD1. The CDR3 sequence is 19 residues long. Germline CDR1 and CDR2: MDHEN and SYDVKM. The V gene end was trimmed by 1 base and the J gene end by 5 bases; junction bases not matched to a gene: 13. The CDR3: CASSLSDRDRGGKYQPQHF. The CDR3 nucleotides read TGTGCCAGCAGTTTATCCGACCGGGACAGGGGGGGCAAATATCAGCCCCAGCATTTT.

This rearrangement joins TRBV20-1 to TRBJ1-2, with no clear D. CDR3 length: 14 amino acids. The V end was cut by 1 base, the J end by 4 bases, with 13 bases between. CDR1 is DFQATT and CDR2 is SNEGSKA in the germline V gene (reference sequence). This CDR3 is CSARVHGDLYGYTF. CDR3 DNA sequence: TGCAGTGCTAGAGTTCACGGGGATCTCTATGGCTACACCTTC.

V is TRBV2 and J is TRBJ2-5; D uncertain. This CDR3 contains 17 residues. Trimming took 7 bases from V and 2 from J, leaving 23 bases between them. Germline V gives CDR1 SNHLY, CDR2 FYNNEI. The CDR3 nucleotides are TGTGCCAGCACCAAGTTACCCAGATTTGGCGGTCAAGAGACCCAGTACTTC. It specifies CASTKLPRFGGQETQYF.

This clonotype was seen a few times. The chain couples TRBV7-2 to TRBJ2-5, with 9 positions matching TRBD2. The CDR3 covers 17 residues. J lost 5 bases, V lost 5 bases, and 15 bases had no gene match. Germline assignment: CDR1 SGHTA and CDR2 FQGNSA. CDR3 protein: CASSLNLAGGKSETQYF. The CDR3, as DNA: TGTGCCAGCAGCCTGAACCTGGCGGGAGGGAAGAGCGAGACCCAGTACTTC.

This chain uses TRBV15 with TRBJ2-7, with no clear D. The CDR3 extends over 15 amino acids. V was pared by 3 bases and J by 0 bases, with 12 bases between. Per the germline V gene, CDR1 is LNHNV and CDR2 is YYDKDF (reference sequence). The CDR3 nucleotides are TGTGCCACCAGCAGGGGCTCGGCTACCTCCTACGAGCAGTACTTC. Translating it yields CATSRGSATSYEQYF.

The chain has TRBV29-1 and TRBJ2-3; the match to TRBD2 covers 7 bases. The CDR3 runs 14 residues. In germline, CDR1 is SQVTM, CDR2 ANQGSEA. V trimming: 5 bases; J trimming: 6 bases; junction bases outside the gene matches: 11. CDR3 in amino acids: CSVLLAPRGDTQYF. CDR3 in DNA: TGCAGCGTTTTACTAGCGCCCCGAGGGGATACGCAGTATTTT.

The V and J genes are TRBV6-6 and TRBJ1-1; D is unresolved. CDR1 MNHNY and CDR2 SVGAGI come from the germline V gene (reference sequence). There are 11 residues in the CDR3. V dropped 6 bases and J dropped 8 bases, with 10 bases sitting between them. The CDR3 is CASSTAAEAFF. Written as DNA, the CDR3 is TGTGCCAGCAGCACAGCGGCCGAAGCTTTCTTT.

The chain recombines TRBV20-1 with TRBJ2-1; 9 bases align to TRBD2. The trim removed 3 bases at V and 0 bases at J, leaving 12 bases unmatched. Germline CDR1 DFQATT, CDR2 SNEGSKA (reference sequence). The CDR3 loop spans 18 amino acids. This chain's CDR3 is CSASLPAGGRSSYNEQFF. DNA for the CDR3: TGCAGTGCTAGTTTGCCAGCGGGGGGTCGAAGCTCCTACAATGAGCAGTTCTTC.